This paragraph covers one T cell receptor (beta chain) sequence. The data derive from a study of Tregs in tolerant kidney transplant recipients. The ends lost 3 bases at V and 4 bases at J; junction bases unmatched: 4. Germline V lookup: CDR1 MGHRA, CDR2 YSYEKL. The CDR3 length is 17 residues. Sequencing was performed with immunoSEQ multiplex PCR; in TCRdb, only in-frame clones are kept and a portion is missing. This table holds around 78,000 clones, more than 85% found once. The chain carries TRBV4-1 and TRBJ2-2; 14 positions match TRBD2. The receptor was derived from a human donor who received a combined kidney and bone marrow transplant. This material consisted of Tregs from blood, taken before the transplant. The CDR3 DNA sequence: TGCGCCAGCAGCCAGGGGACTAGCGGGAGTGTCACCGGGGAGCTGTTTTTT. Translation gives CASSQGTSGSVTGELFF.